Presented here are 20 T cell receptor beta chains from one specimen sequenced in a study of blood T cells in healthy people across ages (dated by TCRdb to about 2015). The method was 5' RACE. Sequencer: Illumina HiSeq 2500. A second PCR of 7 to 11 cycles was performed with a sample-barcoded 5' primer and a J-beta primer mix. Clones were called with MiXCR by TCRdb after fastp trimmed the public reads at Q25, and only in-frame beta chains were retained. One record per CDR3 amino acid sequence lists the most common genes and DNA. This sample has over 600,000 distinct CDR3 sequences in its table, and approximately 60% of those were observed once. The ten top clones hold roughly 26% of the sample. The specimen was blood. These TCRs come from a man in his forties or fifties in good health.

V usage is TRBV2 and J usage is TRBJ2-5; 9 nucleotides agree with TRBD1. This CDR3 is 12 amino acids long. Germline V gene lookup returns CDR1 SNHLY and CDR2 FYNNEI. V shed 8 bases, J shed 11 bases, and the junction held 9 bases outside the gene matches. CDR3 nucleotides: TGTGCCAGCGACAGGGGGACGGACGTGCAGTACTTC. Translation gives CASDRGTDVQYF.

This clonotype was detected once. This chain links TRBV20-1 with TRBJ1-6, with D possibly matching TRBD1 (6 bases). This CDR3 contains 17 residues. CDR1 and CDR2 (germline): DFQATT, SNEGSKA (reference sequence). Trimming left V 3 bases short and J 0 bases short, with 15 bases between. The CDR3 is CSASSRDRISYNSPLHF. DNA of the CDR3: TGCAGTGCTAGCTCCCGCGACAGGATCTCCTATAATTCACCCCTCCACTTT.

The rearrangement joins TRBV27 to TRBJ2-7, with 9 bases that match TRBD2. The CDR3 covers 16 residues. Trimming took 5 bases from V and 2 from J; bases not matched to a gene: 10. Germline loops: CDR1 MNHEY, CDR2 SMNVEV (reference sequence). The CDR3 DNA reads as TGTGCCAGCAGTGTGGACGGGACTAGCTTACCCTACGAGCAGTACTTC. Translating it yields CASSVDGTSLPYEQYF.

This sequence joins TRBV5-1 and TRBJ2-7; 7 bases line up with TRBD1. CDR1 and CDR2 (germline): SGHRS, YFSETQ. CDR3 length: 15 residues. Losses at the gene ends were 0 bases for V and 3 bases for J; bases not matched to a gene: 6. Here the CDR3 DNA reads TGCGCCAGCAGCTTGGGGACAGGAGAGCTCTACGAGCAGTACTTC. Translating gives CASSLGTGELYEQYF.

In its sample, this clonotype was seen a few times. The V call is TRBV14, the J call TRBJ2-1; 7 bases are a match to TRBD1. Trimming took 4 bases from V and 4 from J; bases not matched to a gene: 4. CDR3 size: 14 residues. Germline assignment: CDR1 SGHDN and CDR2 FVKESK. CDR3 sequence reads: CASSPGQKYNEQFF. The CDR3 bases are TGTGCCAGCAGCCCGGGACAGAAGTACAATGAGCAGTTCTTC. The whole variable domain, remainder taken from reference TRBV14 and TRBJ2-1, is EAGVTQFPSHSVIEKGQTVTLRCDPISGHDNLYWYRRVMGKEIKFLLHFVKESKQDESGMPNNRFLAERTGGTYSTLKVQPAELEDSGVYFCASSPGQKYNEQFFGPGTRLTVL.

The chain recombines TRBV20-1 with TRBJ2-7, with D possibly being TRBD2 (6 bases). The CDR3 length is 15 residues. Trimming cost V 0 bases and J 2 bases, with 14 bases left between them. Germline CDR1 reads DFQATT; CDR2 reads SNEGSKA (reference sequence). CDR3 region: CSARDLLAPTYEQYF. CDR3 nucleotide sequence: TGCAGTGCTAGAGATCTGCTAGCGCCAACCTACGAGCAGTACTTC.

The rearrangement links TRBV6-2 or TRBV6-3 to TRBJ1-2, with D perhaps TRBD1 (5 bases). Per germline, CDR1 MNHEY and CDR2 SVGEGT. Trimming shortened V by 5 bases and J by 4 bases, and 17 bases separated the two germline ends. CDR3 length: 15 amino acids. The CDR3, as DNA: TGTGCCAGCAGTCGCAGTACCGGGACGGTCTATGGCTACACCTTC. Its protein is CASSRSTGTVYGYTF.

V and J are TRBV7-3 and TRBJ2-7; 9 bases fit TRBD2. Germline V gene lookup returns CDR1 SGHTA and CDR2 FQGTGA. CDR3 length equals 14 residues. V shed 0 bases, J shed 10 bases, and the junction held 7 bases outside the gene matches. The CDR3 reads CASSLTGSGSPQYF. DNA of the CDR3: TGTGCCAGCAGCTTAACCGGTAGCGGGAGCCCCCAGTACTTC.

This rearrangement joins TRBV6-5 to TRBJ1-2; the match to TRBD1 covers 8 bases. The J segment lost 4 bases and the V segment lost 2 bases, leaving 3 bases of the junction unmatched. This CDR3 contains 14 residues. CDR1 MNHEY and CDR2 SVGAGI come from the germline V gene. Here the CDR3 reads CASSYQGATYGYTF. The DNA for the CDR3 is TGTGCCAGCAGTTACCAGGGGGCGACCTATGGCTACACCTTC.

This chain uses TRBV3-1 with TRBJ1-5; D not resolved. CDR1 and CDR2 from the germline V gene are LGHDT and YNNKEL (reference sequence). Trimming left V 0 bases short and J 0 bases short, with 12 bases between. The CDR3 loop spans 17 amino acids. As DNA, the CDR3 is TGTGCCAGCAGCCAAGATCAAGGCGCCGCTAGCAATCAGCCCCAGCATTTT. It encodes CASSQDQGAASNQPQHF.

The V gene is TRBV20-1, the J gene TRBJ1-1; 7 bases match TRBD1. This CDR3 comprises 10 residues. The trim removed 4 bases at V and 11 bases at J, leaving 4 bases unmatched. The germline CDR1 and CDR2 sequences are DFQATT and SNEGSKA (reference sequence). CDR3 sequence (DNA): TGCAGTGCTATTACAGGGGTGGCTTTCTTT. The encoded protein is CSAITGVAFF.

This clonotype was counted a few times. The genes are TRBV9 and TRBJ2-1; 9 bases match TRBD2. Germline-derived CDR1 and CDR2 are SGDLS and YYNGEE. This CDR3 has 19 residues. V dropped 4 bases and J dropped 4; count of bases not matched to a gene: 18. CDR3 in amino acids: CASSLWSGASGKSYNEQFF. The DNA for the CDR3 is TGTGCCAGCAGCTTGTGGAGCGGGGCTAGCGGGAAATCTTACAATGAGCAGTTCTTC.

In this sample, this clonotype turned up once. The chain combines TRBV7-6 with TRBJ2-4; 9 bases fit TRBD2. The CDR3 runs to 19 residues. Losses at the gene ends were 4 bases for V and 13 bases for J; bases not matched to a gene: 26. Germline values: CDR1 SGHVS, CDR2 FNYEAQ. DNA for the CDR3: TGTGCCAGCAGCTCCGGCGCTAGCGGGAAGGGAGGAGGAAACTCAGAGCAGTACTTC. Amino acid sequence: CASSSGASGKGGGNSEQYF.

The chain carries TRBV5-6 and TRBJ2-5; possibly TRBD1 for D (6 bases). Germline assignment: CDR1 SGHDT and CDR2 YYEEEE. The V end was cut by 3 bases, the J end by 11 bases, with 17 bases between. The CDR3 loop spans 13 amino acids. CDR3 DNA sequence: TGTGCCAGCAGCTCCGGACAGACTCAGAAGCAGTACTTC. The encoded protein is CASSSGQTQKQYF.

This clonotype was picked up a small number of times. The chain links TRBV27 to TRBJ1-4; unclear D gene. Germline CDR1 MNHEY, CDR2 SMNVEV (reference sequence). Trimming cost V 7 bases and J 7 bases, with 16 bases left between them. The CDR3 loop spans 14 amino acids. The CDR3 spells CASKGGWPGEKLFF. DNA of the CDR3: TGTGCCAGCAAAGGAGGATGGCCTGGTGAAAAACTGTTTTTT.

The rearrangement links TRBV29-1 to TRBJ2-7; no firm D call. The CDR3 is 11 residues long. V gave up 4 bases and J gave up 4 bases, with 8 bases separating them. Germline V lookup: CDR1 SQVTM, CDR2 ANQGSEA. In DNA, the CDR3 is TGCAGCGTTGTGGCGATTTACGAGCAGTACTTC. Amino acids: CSVVAIYEQYF.

The rearrangement links TRBV13 to TRBJ2-5; 7 nucleotides match TRBD1. The CDR3 is 15 amino acids. Germline lookup yields CDR1 PRHDT and CDR2 FYEKMQ (reference sequence). J lost 5 bases, V lost 5 bases, and 11 bases had no gene match. Here the CDR3 DNA reads TGTGCCAGCAGCGATAGGGGGCTAGAGGATGAGACCCAGTACTTC. This gives the protein CASSDRGLEDETQYF.

The chain combines TRBV29-1 with TRBJ2-1; D remains unclear. The CDR3 extends over 13 amino acids. V shed 7 bases and J shed 13 bases, with 23 bases lying between them. Per germline, CDR1 SQVTM and CDR2 ANQGSEA. Written as DNA, the CDR3 is TGCAGCGGGAAGGACCCACAGAGTGAGACCCAGTTCTTC. Translating gives CSGKDPQSETQFF.

This clonotype showed up just a few times. This chain links TRBV2 with TRBJ2-5; D is possibly TRBD1 (5 bases). V was pared by 7 bases and J by 4 bases, with 13 bases between. The CDR3 length is 13 residues. Germline-derived CDR1 and CDR2 are SNHLY and FYNNEI. The CDR3 DNA is TGTGCCAGCATCAGGGTTTCACGAGAGACCCAGTACTTC. It is translated as CASIRVSRETQYF.

This chain links TRBV5-1 with TRBJ2-1; the match to TRBD1 covers 10 bases. Unmatched junction bases numbered 4, after V lost 4 bases and J lost 6 bases. Germline CDR1 is SGHRS and CDR2 is YFSETQ. The length of the CDR3 is 14 residues. The CDR3 sequence: CASSGGTGANEQFF. The CDR3 bases are TGCGCCAGCAGCGGGGGGACAGGGGCCAATGAGCAGTTCTTC.